The rows below give T cell receptor beta chains drawn from one sample of a study of blood T cells in healthy people across ages. TCRdb fed the 5' RACE reads into MiXCR, producing one record per CDR3 protein. The sample gives 800,000 or so distinct CDR3 sequences, around 50% of which show up once; roughly 20% is in the top ten. Input material: blood. The receptors stem from a man at least 80 years old in good health. Both conserved end residues are part of each CDR3. A D gene is named only where the DNA matches it firmly. Only some rows state a clone size, as once, few, many or a class for expanded clones.

abundance: NA
j_gene: TRBJ2-3
d_gene: NA
v_gene: TRBV4-1
CDR3nt: TGCGCCAGCAGCCAAGGGTTAAGGTGGGAGGCCACAGATACGCAGTATTTT
CDR3aa: CASSQGLRWEATDTQYF

abundance: NA
j_gene: TRBJ1-2
d_gene: NA
v_gene: TRBV15
CDR3nt: TGTGCCACCAGCAGAGATATCGGCGTTCTTGACTACACCTTC
CDR3aa: CATSRDIGVLDYTF

abundance: many
j_gene: TRBJ1-1
d_gene: NA
v_gene: TRBV21-1
CDR3nt: TGTGCCAGCAGCAAAGTTAGGGAGAACACTGAAGCTTTCTTT
CDR3aa: CASSKVRENTEAFF

abundance: NA
j_gene: TRBJ1-2
d_gene: NA
v_gene: TRBV4-2
CDR3nt: TGTGCCAGCAGCCAAGAGCCCCGAACTAACTATGGCTACACCTTC
CDR3aa: CASSQEPRTNYGYTF

abundance: NA
j_gene: TRBJ2-7
d_gene: TRBD2
v_gene: TRBV10-3
CDR3nt: TGTGCCATCAGTGAGTCTCCTAGCGGGAGCGCCTACGAGCAGTACTTC
CDR3aa: CAISESPSGSAYEQYF

abundance: few
j_gene: TRBJ2-5
d_gene: TRBD1
v_gene: TRBV7-2
CDR3nt: TGTGCCAGCAGCTTAGCCGTGACAGGGGGACAAGAGACCCAGTACTTC
CDR3aa: CASSLAVTGGQETQYF

abundance: NA
j_gene: TRBJ2-5
d_gene: NA
v_gene: TRBV7-9
CDR3nt: TGTGCCAGCAGCTTAGTGTCGACTCACAATGAGCAGTACTTC
CDR3aa: CASSLVSTHNEQYF

abundance: NA
j_gene: TRBJ1-5
d_gene: NA
v_gene: TRBV2
CDR3nt: TGTGCCAGCAGCGGACAGCGGGTTGGGCCCCAGCATTTT
CDR3aa: CASSGQRVGPQHF

abundance: NA
j_gene: TRBJ2-5
d_gene: TRBD2
v_gene: TRBV7-2
CDR3nt: TGTGCCAGCAGCTCCCAGCGGACTAGCGGGACGCAGTACTTC
CDR3aa: CASSSQRTSGTQYF

abundance: NA
j_gene: TRBJ2-6
d_gene: NA
v_gene: TRBV25-1
CDR3nt: TGTGCCAGCAGTGAACGGCTCCCTGGGGCCAACGTCCTGACTTTC
CDR3aa: CASSERLPGANVLTF

abundance: few
j_gene: TRBJ2-3
d_gene: NA
v_gene: TRBV7-2
CDR3nt: TGTGCCAGCAGCACCAACTGGGCAGGGAGCACAGATACGCAGTATTTT
CDR3aa: CASSTNWAGSTDTQYF

abundance: many
j_gene: TRBJ2-1
d_gene: TRBD2
v_gene: TRBV24-1
CDR3nt: TGTGCCACCAGTGATGGGGCTAGCGGGAGAATAGGTGAGCAGTTCTTC
CDR3aa: CATSDGASGRIGEQFF

abundance: many
j_gene: TRBJ2-5
d_gene: NA
v_gene: TRBV12-3/TRBV12-4
CDR3nt: TGTGCCAGCAGTTTTAAGGATCAAGAGACCCAGTACTTC
CDR3aa: CASSFKDQETQYF

abundance: NA
j_gene: TRBJ2-7
d_gene: NA
v_gene: TRBV7-2
CDR3nt: TGTGCCAGCAGCACGTCTGGGTTTTTCGAGCAGTACTTC
CDR3aa: CASSTSGFFEQYF

abundance: few
j_gene: TRBJ2-1
d_gene: NA
v_gene: TRBV5-1
CDR3nt: TGCGCCAGCGCCAGCGTCACAGGGTGGAATGAGCAGTTCTTC
CDR3aa: CASASVTGWNEQFF

abundance: few
j_gene: TRBJ2-7
d_gene: NA
v_gene: TRBV5-1
CDR3nt: TGCGCCAGCAGCTTCAACTGCGAGCAGTACTTC
CDR3aa: CASSFNCEQYF

abundance: NA
j_gene: TRBJ2-1
d_gene: NA
v_gene: TRBV10-3
CDR3nt: TGTGCCACCCGAGGGACGAGCGCTTACAATGAGCAGTTCTTC
CDR3aa: CATRGTSAYNEQFF

abundance: NA
j_gene: TRBJ1-5
d_gene: TRBD1
v_gene: TRBV12-3/TRBV12-4
CDR3nt: TGTGCCAGCAGTCCCTACAGGGGAAGCAATCAGCCCCAGCATTTT
CDR3aa: CASSPYRGSNQPQHF

abundance: NA
j_gene: TRBJ2-1
d_gene: TRBD2
v_gene: TRBV6-2/TRBV6-3
CDR3nt: TGTGCCAGCAGAGGCGGGAGGGCGAGCTCCTACAATGAGCAGTTCTTC
CDR3aa: CASRGGRASSYNEQFF

abundance: many
j_gene: TRBJ2-7
d_gene: NA
v_gene: TRBV29-1
CDR3nt: TGCAGCGTTGGAAAGGGGGAAAACGAGCAGTACTTC
CDR3aa: CSVGKGENEQYF

abundance: NA
j_gene: TRBJ2-1
d_gene: NA
v_gene: TRBV6-2/TRBV6-3
CDR3nt: TGTGCCAGCACCTTTAACTACGCTAATGAGCAGTTCTTC
CDR3aa: CASTFNYANEQFF

abundance: NA
j_gene: TRBJ2-6
d_gene: TRBD1
v_gene: TRBV9
CDR3nt: TGTGCCAGCAGCGCCGGGACAGGGGTTGACGGGGCCAACGTCCTGACTTTC
CDR3aa: CASSAGTGVDGANVLTF

abundance: NA
j_gene: TRBJ2-1
d_gene: TRBD1
v_gene: TRBV12-3/TRBV12-4
CDR3nt: TGTGCCAGCAGTTTCGGGACAGGTTTCGGTGAGCAGTTCTTC
CDR3aa: CASSFGTGFGEQFF

abundance: few
j_gene: TRBJ1-6
d_gene: NA
v_gene: TRBV20-1
CDR3nt: TGCAGTGCTAGAGATAACGGGGGGGCTGTCTCACCCCTCCACTTT
CDR3aa: CSARDNGGAVSPLHF

abundance: few
j_gene: TRBJ2-7
d_gene: NA
v_gene: TRBV7-2
CDR3nt: TGTGCCAGCAGCTTAGTGAGTGGAAGTACCTACGAGCAGTACTTC
CDR3aa: CASSLVSGSTYEQYF

abundance: NA
j_gene: TRBJ2-3
d_gene: TRBD2
v_gene: TRBV6-2/TRBV6-3
CDR3nt: TGTGCCAGCAGTTCTCTAGCTAGCGGACGCACAGATACGCAGTATTTT
CDR3aa: CASSSLASGRTDTQYF